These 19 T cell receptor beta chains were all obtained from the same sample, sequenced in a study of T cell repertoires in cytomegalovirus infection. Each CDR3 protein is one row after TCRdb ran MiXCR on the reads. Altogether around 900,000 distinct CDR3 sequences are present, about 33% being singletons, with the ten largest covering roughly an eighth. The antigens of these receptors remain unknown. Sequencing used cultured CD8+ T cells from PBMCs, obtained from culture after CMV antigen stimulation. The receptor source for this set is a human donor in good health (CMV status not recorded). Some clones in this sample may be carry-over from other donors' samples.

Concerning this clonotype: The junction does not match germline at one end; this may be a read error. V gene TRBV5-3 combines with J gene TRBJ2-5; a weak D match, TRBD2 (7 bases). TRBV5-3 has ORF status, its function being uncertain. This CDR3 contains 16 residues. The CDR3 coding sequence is TGTGCCAGCAGCTTGGTGGGGCGGGGGCATCAAGAGACCCAGTACTTC. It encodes CASSLVGRGHQETQYF.

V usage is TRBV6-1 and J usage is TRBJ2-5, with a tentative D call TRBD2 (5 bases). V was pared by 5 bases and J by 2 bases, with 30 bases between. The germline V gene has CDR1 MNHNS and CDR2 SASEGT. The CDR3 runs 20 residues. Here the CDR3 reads CASSSHPPGLATGRQETQYF. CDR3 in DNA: TGTGCCAGCAGTTCCCACCCTCCTGGACTTGCCACCGGCCGACAAGAGACCCAGTACTTC.

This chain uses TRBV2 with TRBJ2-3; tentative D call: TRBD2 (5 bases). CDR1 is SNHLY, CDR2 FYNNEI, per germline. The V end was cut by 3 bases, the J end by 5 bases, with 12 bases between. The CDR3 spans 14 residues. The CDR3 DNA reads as TGTGCCAGCAGTGAGGCGGGCGGTAAAGATACGCAGTATTTT. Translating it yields CASSEAGGKDTQYF.

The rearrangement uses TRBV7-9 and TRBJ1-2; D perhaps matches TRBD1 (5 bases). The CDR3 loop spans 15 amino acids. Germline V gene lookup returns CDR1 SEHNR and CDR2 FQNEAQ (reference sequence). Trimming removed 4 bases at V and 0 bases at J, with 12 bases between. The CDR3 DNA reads TGTGCCAGCAGCTCAGAGACAGTCTCTAACTATGGCTACACCTTC. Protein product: CASSSETVSNYGYTF.

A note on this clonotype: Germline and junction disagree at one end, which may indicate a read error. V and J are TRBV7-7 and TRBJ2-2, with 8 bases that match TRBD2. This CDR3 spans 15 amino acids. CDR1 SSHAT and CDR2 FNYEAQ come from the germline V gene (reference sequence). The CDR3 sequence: CASSPGTSGGGELFF. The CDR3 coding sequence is TGTGCTAGCAGCCCGGGGACTAGTGGTGGCGGGGAGCTGTTTTTT.

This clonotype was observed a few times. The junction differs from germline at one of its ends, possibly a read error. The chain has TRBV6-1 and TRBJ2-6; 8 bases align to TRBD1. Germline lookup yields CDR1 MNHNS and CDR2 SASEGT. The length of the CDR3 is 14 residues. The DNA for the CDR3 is TGCCGGACAGGGACACCCTCTGGGGCCAACGTCCTGACTTTC. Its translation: CRTGTPSGANVLTF.

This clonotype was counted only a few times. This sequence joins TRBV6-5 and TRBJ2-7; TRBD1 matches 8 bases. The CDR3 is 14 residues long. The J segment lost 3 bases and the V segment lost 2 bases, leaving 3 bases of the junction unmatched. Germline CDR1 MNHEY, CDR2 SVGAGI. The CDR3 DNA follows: TGTGCCAGCAGTTACGGGACAGGAGTCTACGAGCAGTACTTC. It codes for CASSYGTGVYEQYF.

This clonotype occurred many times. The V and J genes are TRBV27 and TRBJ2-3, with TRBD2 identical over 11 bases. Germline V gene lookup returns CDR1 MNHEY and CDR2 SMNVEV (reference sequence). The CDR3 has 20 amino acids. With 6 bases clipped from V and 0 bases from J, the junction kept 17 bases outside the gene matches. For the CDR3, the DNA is TGTGCCAGCAGACCCACAGCTTGGCTAGCGGGGGGAACTAGCACAGATACGCAGTATTTT. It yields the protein CASRPTAWLAGGTSTDTQYF.

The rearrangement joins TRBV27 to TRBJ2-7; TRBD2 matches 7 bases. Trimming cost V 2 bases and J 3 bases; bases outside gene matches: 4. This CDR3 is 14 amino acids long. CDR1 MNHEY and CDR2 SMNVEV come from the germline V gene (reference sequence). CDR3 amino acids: CASSLGPGGYEQYV. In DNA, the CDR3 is TGTGCCAGCAGTTTAGGGCCGGGAGGCTACGAGCAGTACGTC.

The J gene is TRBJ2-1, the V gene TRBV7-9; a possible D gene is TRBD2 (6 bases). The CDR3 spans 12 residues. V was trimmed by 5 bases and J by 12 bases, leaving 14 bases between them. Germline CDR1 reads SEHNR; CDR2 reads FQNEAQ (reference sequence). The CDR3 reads CASSAGRFGQFF. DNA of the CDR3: TGTGCCAGCAGCGCGGGGAGATTCGGGCAGTTCTTC. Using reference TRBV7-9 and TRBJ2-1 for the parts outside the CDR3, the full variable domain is DTGVSQNPRHKITKRGQNVTFRCDPISEHNRLYWYRQTLGQGPEFLTYFQNEAQLEKSRLLSDRFSAERPKGSFSTLEIQRTEQGDSAMYLCASSAGRFGQFFGPGTRLTVL.

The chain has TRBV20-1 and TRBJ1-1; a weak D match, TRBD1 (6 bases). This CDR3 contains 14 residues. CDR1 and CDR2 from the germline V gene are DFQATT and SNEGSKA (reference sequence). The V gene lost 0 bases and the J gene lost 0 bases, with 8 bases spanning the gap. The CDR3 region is CSARETGLNTEAFF. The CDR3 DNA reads TGCAGTGCTAGAGAGACAGGCTTGAACACTGAAGCTTTCTTT.

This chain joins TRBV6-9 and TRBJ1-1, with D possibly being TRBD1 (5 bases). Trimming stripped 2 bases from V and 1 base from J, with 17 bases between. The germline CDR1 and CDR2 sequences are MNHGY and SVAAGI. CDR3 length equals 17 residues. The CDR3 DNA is TGTGCCAGCAGTTATCAAGGGGACGGAAAAAAGAACACTGAAGCTTTCTTT. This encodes CASSYQGDGKKNTEAFF.

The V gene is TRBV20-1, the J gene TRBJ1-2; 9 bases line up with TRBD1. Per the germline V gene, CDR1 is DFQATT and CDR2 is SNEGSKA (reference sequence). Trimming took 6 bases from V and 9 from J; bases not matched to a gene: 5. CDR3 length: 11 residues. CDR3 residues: CSARTGDRYTF. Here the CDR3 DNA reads TGCAGTGCAAGGACAGGGGATCGCTACACCTTC.

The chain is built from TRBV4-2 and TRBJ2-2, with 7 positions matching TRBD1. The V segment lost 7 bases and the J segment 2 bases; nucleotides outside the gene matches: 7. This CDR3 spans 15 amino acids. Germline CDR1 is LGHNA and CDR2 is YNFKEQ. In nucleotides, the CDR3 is TGTGCCAGCAATAACCGGGACAGTAACACCGGGGAGCTGTTTTTT. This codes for CASNNRDSNTGELFF.

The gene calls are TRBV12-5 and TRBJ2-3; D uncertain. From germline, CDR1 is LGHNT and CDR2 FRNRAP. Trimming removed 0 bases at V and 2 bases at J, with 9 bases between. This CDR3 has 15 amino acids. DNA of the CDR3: TGTGCTAGTGGTTTGGTACTTATATACACAGATACGCAGTATTTT. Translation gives CASGLVLIYTDTQYF.

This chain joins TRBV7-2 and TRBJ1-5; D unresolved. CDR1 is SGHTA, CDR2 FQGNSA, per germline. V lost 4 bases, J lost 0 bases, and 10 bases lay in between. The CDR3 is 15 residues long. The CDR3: CASSYGPYSNQPQHF. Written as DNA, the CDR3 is TGTGCCAGCAGCTACGGACCCTATAGCAATCAGCCCCAGCATTTT.

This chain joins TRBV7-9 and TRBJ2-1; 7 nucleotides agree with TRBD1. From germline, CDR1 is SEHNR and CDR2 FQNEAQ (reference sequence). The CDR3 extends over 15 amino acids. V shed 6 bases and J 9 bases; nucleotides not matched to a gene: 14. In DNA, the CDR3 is TGTGCCAGCAGTTTCTCCGGGACAGCCGTGGGTGAGCAGTTCTTC. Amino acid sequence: CASSFSGTAVGEQFF.

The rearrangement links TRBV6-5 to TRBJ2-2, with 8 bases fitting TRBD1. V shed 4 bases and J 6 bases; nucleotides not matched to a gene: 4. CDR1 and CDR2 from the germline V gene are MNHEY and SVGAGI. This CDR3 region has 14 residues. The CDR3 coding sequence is TGTGCCAGCAGTTTGGCCAGGGGGCCCGGGGAGCTGTTTTTT. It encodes CASSLARGPGELFF.

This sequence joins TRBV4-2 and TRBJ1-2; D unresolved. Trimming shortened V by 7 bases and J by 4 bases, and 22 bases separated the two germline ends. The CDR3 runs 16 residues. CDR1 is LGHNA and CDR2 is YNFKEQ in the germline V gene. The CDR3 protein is CASTTENTKGGYGYTF. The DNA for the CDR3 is TGTGCCAGCACCACTGAAAACACAAAAGGCGGCTATGGCTACACCTTC.